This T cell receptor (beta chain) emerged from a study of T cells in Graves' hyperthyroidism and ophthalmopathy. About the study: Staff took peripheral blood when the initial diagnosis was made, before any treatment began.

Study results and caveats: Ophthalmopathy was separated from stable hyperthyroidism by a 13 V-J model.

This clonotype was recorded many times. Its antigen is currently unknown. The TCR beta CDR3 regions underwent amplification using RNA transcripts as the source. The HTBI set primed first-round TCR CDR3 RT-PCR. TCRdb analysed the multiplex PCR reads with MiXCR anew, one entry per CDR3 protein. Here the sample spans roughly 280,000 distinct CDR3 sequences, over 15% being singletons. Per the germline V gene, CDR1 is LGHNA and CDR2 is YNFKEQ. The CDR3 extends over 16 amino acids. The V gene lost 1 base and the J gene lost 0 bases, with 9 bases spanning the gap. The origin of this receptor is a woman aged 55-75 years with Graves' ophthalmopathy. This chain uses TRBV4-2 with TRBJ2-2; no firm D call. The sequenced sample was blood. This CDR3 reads CASSQGVLSNTGELFF. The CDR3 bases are TGTGCCAGCAGCCAAGGCGTCCTCTCGAACACCGGGGAGCTGTTTTTT.